These T cell receptor beta chains were read from a single sample in a study of blood T cell repertoires in COVID-19. Assay: immunoSEQ multiplex PCR; the TCRdb copy retains only in-frame clones and omits some. The profile covers tens of thousands of clones, with 70% to 90% appearing a single time and roughly 15% taken by the ten largest. Sequencing input: peripheral blood. Receptor source: a woman in her 70s with acute or convalescent COVID-19. Each CDR3 is given with its conserved first and last residue. A D gene is named only where the DNA matches it firmly. The size field is filled for only some rows; it gives once, few, many or a size class.

CDR3: CASSATSGAPDTQYF
DNA: TGTGCCAGCAGCGCGACTAGCGGGGCCCCAGATACGCAGTATTTT
J: TRBJ2-3
size: NA
D: TRBD2
V: TRBV9

CDR3: CASSGQGNGAGNTIYF
DNA: TGTGCCAGTAGCGGACAGGGGAATGGAGCTGGAAACACCATATATTTT
J: TRBJ1-3
size: NA
D: TRBD1
V: TRBV19

CDR3: CASSSYRGPNEKLFF
DNA: TGTGCCAGCAGTTCTTACAGGGGCCCTAATGAAAAACTGTTTTTT
J: TRBJ1-4
size: NA
D: TRBD1
V: TRBV6-5

CDR3: CASVQGAGELFF
DNA: TGTGCCAGCGTACAGGGGGCAGGGGAGCTGTTTTTT
J: TRBJ2-2
size: NA
D: TRBD1
V: TRBV7-6

CDR3: CASSEGLAGGTDTQYF
DNA: TGTGCCAGCTCGGAGGGACTAGCGGGGGGCACAGATACGCAGTATTTT
J: TRBJ2-3
size: NA
D: TRBD2
V: TRBV18

CDR3: CASSVVTSGTGELFF
DNA: TGTGCCAGCAGCGTAGTAACTAGCGGGACCGGGGAGCTGTTTTTT
J: TRBJ2-2
size: few
D: TRBD2
V: TRBV9

CDR3: CASSQSPGMGNSPLHF
DNA: TGTGCCAGCAGCCAATCGCCGGGAATGGGAAATTCACCCCTCCACTTT
J: TRBJ1-6
size: once
D: NA
V: TRBV4-2

CDR3: CAIRRTGDNSPLHF
DNA: TGTGCCATCAGAAGGACAGGGGATAATTCACCCCTCCACTTT
J: TRBJ1-6
size: few
D: TRBD1
V: TRBV10-3

CDR3: CASSSDLTGRQYF
DNA: TGCGCCAGCAGCTCCGATTTGACAGGTCGACAGTATTTT
J: TRBJ2-3
size: NA
D: NA
V: TRBV5-1

CDR3: CASSSRDRQREKLFF
DNA: TGTGCCAGCAGCTCAAGGGACAGACAAAGGGAAAAACTGTTTTTT
J: TRBJ1-4
size: NA
D: TRBD1
V: TRBV7-2

CDR3: CASSPLMDTSTDTQYF
DNA: TGTGCCAGCTCACCACTTATGGACACCAGCACAGATACGCAGTATTTT
J: TRBJ2-3
size: NA
D: NA
V: TRBV18

CDR3: CASSLRGTGQGARTGELFF
DNA: TGTGCCAGCAGCTTAAGAGGGACCGGACAGGGGGCGAGAACCGGGGAGCTGTTTTTT
J: TRBJ2-2
size: NA
D: TRBD1
V: TRBV7-2

CDR3: CASSQVGQGKKGGTQYF
DNA: TGCGCCAGCAGCCAAGTGGGACAGGGTAAAAAGGGGGGGACCCAGTACTTC
J: TRBJ2-5
size: NA
D: TRBD1
V: TRBV4-1

CDR3: CASSQDPTAGGRGYNEQFF
DNA: TGTGCCAGCAGCCAAGACCCCACGGCGGGAGGGAGGGGGTACAATGAGCAGTTCTTC
J: TRBJ2-1
size: NA
D: TRBD2
V: TRBV3-1/TRBV3-2

CDR3: CASSQSPGDGYTF
DNA: TGTGCCAGCAGCCAGAGCCCAGGGGACGGCTACACCTTC
J: TRBJ1-2
size: NA
D: NA
V: TRBV3-1/TRBV3-2

CDR3: CASSLGQGDSF
DNA: TGTGCCAGCAGTCTCGGACAGGGGGACTCCTTC
J: TRBJ1-2
size: NA
D: TRBD1
V: TRBV12-3/TRBV12-4

CDR3: CASSRTGTSGRPTGELFF
DNA: TGTGCCAGCAGTCGCACCGGGACTAGCGGGAGGCCCACCGGGGAGCTGTTTTTT
J: TRBJ2-2
size: NA
D: TRBD2
V: TRBV6-2/TRBV6-3

CDR3: CSVAWGTSGRAVYNNEQFF
DNA: TGCAGCGTTGCCTGGGGGACTAGCGGGAGGGCCGTTTATAACAATGAGCAGTTCTTC
J: TRBJ2-1
size: NA
D: TRBD2
V: TRBV29-1

CDR3: CASSDPGTADRAQHF
DNA: TGTGCCAGCAGCGACCCCGGGACAGCCGACCGGGCCCAGCATTTT
J: TRBJ1-5
size: few
D: TRBD1
V: TRBV28

CDR3: CASSPGGWGGTEAFF
DNA: TGTGCCAGCAGCCCGGGCGGTTGGGGAGGGACTGAAGCTTTCTTT
J: TRBJ1-1
size: NA
D: NA
V: TRBV13

CDR3: CASSQANRDFTEAFF
DNA: TGCGCCAGCAGCCAAGCTAACAGGGATTTCACTGAAGCTTTCTTT
J: TRBJ1-1
size: NA
D: NA
V: TRBV4-3

CDR3: CASSLGTGTDTQYF
DNA: TGTGCCAGCAGCTTAGGGACTGGCACAGATACGCAGTATTTT
J: TRBJ2-3
size: NA
D: NA
V: TRBV11-3

CDR3: CASSSGGQGEKAFF
DNA: TGTGCCAGCAGTTCAGGGGGACAGGGAGAGAAAGCTTTCTTT
J: TRBJ1-1
size: NA
D: TRBD1
V: TRBV6-5

CDR3: CASSGTALSNQYF
DNA: TGTGCCAGCAGCGGGACAGCATTGAGTAATCAGTACTTC
J: TRBJ2-4
size: NA
D: TRBD1
V: TRBV12-3/TRBV12-4

CDR3: CASSLGLAENNEQFF
DNA: TGTGCCAGCAGCTTGGGACTAGCGGAGAACAATGAGCAGTTCTTC
J: TRBJ2-1
size: NA
D: TRBD2
V: TRBV5-6

CDR3: CASSLNRRNSGNTIYF
DNA: TGCGCCAGCAGCTTGAATCGGCGGAACTCTGGAAACACCATATATTTT
J: TRBJ1-3
size: NA
D: NA
V: TRBV5-1

CDR3: CASSLEEGSYSPLHF
DNA: TGTGCCAGCAGCTTAGAGGAGGGATCTTATTCACCCCTCCACTTT
J: TRBJ1-6
size: NA
D: NA
V: TRBV7-8

CDR3: CASRTGTGGSQPQHF
DNA: TGTGCCAGCAGAACAGGGACAGGGGGAAGTCAGCCCCAGCATTTT
J: TRBJ1-5
size: few
D: TRBD1
V: TRBV6-5

CDR3: CASSYEGVGATDTQYF
DNA: TGTGCCAGCAGTTACGAAGGGGTAGGGGCCACAGATACGCAGTATTTT
J: TRBJ2-3
size: NA
D: NA
V: TRBV6-5

CDR3: CASSLGQGGGEKLFF
DNA: TGTGCCAGCAGCTTGGGACAGGGGGGCGGGGAAAAACTGTTTTTT
J: TRBJ1-4
size: NA
D: TRBD1
V: TRBV5-4

CDR3: CASSFGAGNTEAFF
DNA: TGTGCCAGCAGCTTTGGGGCAGGGAACACTGAAGCTTTCTTT
J: TRBJ1-1
size: NA
D: NA
V: TRBV7-2

CDR3: CASSPWTSGYDTGELFF
DNA: TGTGCCAGTAGTCCCTGGACTAGCGGGTACGACACCGGGGAGCTGTTTTTT
J: TRBJ2-2
size: NA
D: TRBD2
V: TRBV19

CDR3: CASSLWDSLTTEAFF
DNA: TGCGCCAGCAGCCTATGGGACAGTTTAACCACTGAAGCTTTCTTT
J: TRBJ1-1
size: NA
D: TRBD1
V: TRBV5-1

CDR3: CASSLFRGSNGAGELFF
DNA: TGTGCCAGCAGCTTGTTCAGGGGGTCTAATGGGGCCGGGGAGCTGTTTTTT
J: TRBJ2-2
size: once
D: TRBD1
V: TRBV5-5

CDR3: CASSYQGTGRVHEQFF
DNA: TGTGCCAGCAGTTACCAGGGGACAGGAAGAGTTCATGAGCAGTTCTTC
J: TRBJ2-1
size: NA
D: TRBD1
V: TRBV6-5

CDR3: CAISDLGQGLGGYNEQFF
DNA: TGTGCCATCAGTGACCTTGGACAGGGCCTAGGGGGTTACAATGAGCAGTTCTTC
J: TRBJ2-1
size: NA
D: TRBD1
V: TRBV10-3

CDR3: CASRFGTANNSPLHF
DNA: TGTGCCAGCAGGTTCGGGACAGCAAATAATTCACCCCTCCACTTT
J: TRBJ1-6
size: NA
D: TRBD1
V: TRBV2

CDR3: CASSLSSTNTGELFF
DNA: TGTGCCAGCAGTTTATCGTCCACGAACACCGGGGAGCTGTTTTTT
J: TRBJ2-2
size: NA
D: NA
V: TRBV27

CDR3: CSVEGSEGRYTEAFF
DNA: TGCAGCGTTGAAGGGAGTGAGGGGAGGTACACTGAAGCTTTCTTT
J: TRBJ1-1
size: NA
D: NA
V: TRBV29-1

CDR3: CASSTGGSGNQPQHF
DNA: TGTGCCAGCAGCACAGGGGGCTCGGGCAATCAGCCCCAGCATTTT
J: TRBJ1-5
size: once
D: TRBD1
V: TRBV5-4

CDR3: CASSSGASSYNEQFF
DNA: TGTGCCAGTAGTAGCGGAGCGAGCTCCTACAATGAGCAGTTCTTC
J: TRBJ2-1
size: few
D: NA
V: TRBV19

CDR3: CASTPGTGETGELFF
DNA: TGTGCCAGCACCCCCGGGACAGGGGAGACCGGGGAGCTGTTTTTT
J: TRBJ2-2
size: medium-sized
D: TRBD1
V: TRBV6-5

CDR3: CASSPDRDYGYTF
DNA: TGTGCCAGCAGCCCGGACAGGGACTATGGCTACACCTTC
J: TRBJ1-2
size: NA
D: TRBD1
V: TRBV6-5

CDR3: CASSARDEQFF
DNA: TGTGCCAGCAGCGCCCGGGATGAGCAGTTCTTC
J: TRBJ2-1
size: NA
D: NA
V: TRBV9

CDR3: CASSIWGTAGNEQFF
DNA: TGTGCCAGTAGTATTTGGGGGACAGCTGGGAATGAGCAGTTCTTC
J: TRBJ2-1
size: once
D: TRBD1
V: TRBV19

CDR3: CASSLDRGQDYGYTF
DNA: TGTGCCAGCAGCCTGGACAGGGGGCAGGACTATGGCTACACCTTC
J: TRBJ1-2
size: once
D: TRBD1
V: TRBV28

CDR3: CASSFWTGLYNEQFF
DNA: TGTGCCAGCAGCTTCTGGACAGGGCTCTACAATGAGCAGTTCTTC
J: TRBJ2-1
size: NA
D: TRBD1
V: TRBV7-2

CDR3: CASSLRTDEAFF
DNA: TGTGCCAGCAGCTTACGGACAGATGAAGCTTTCTTT
J: TRBJ1-1
size: NA
D: NA
V: TRBV7-9

CDR3: CASSPDRGPTDTQYF
DNA: TGTGCCAGCAGTCCCGACAGGGGGCCCACAGATACGCAGTATTTT
J: TRBJ2-3
size: NA
D: TRBD1
V: TRBV6-5

CDR3: CASSLSPGVLNEQFF
DNA: TGTGCCAGCAGTTTATCCCCGGGTGTTCTGAATGAGCAGTTCTTC
J: TRBJ2-1
size: once
D: NA
V: TRBV27

CDR3: CASSQRLQETQYF
DNA: TGTGCCAGCAGCCAACGTCTCCAAGAGACCCAGTACTTC
J: TRBJ2-5
size: NA
D: NA
V: TRBV3-1/TRBV3-2

CDR3: CASSPVGQGSNQPQHF
DNA: TGTGCCAGCTCACCAGTCGGACAGGGTAGCAATCAGCCCCAGCATTTT
J: TRBJ1-5
size: NA
D: TRBD1
V: TRBV18

CDR3: CASSPEASSYNSPLHF
DNA: TGTGCCAGCAGCCCCGAAGCAAGCTCCTATAATTCACCCCTCCACTTT
J: TRBJ1-6
size: NA
D: NA
V: TRBV11-2

CDR3: CASTGQGAVNEQFF
DNA: TGTGCCAGTACGGGACAGGGGGCGGTCAATGAGCAGTTCTTC
J: TRBJ2-1
size: few
D: TRBD1
V: TRBV10-3

CDR3: CATSEHRAYTGELFF
DNA: TGTGCCACCAGTGAGCACAGGGCGTACACCGGGGAGCTGTTTTTT
J: TRBJ2-2
size: NA
D: NA
V: TRBV24-1

CDR3: CASSPVFGRGLKAFF
DNA: TGTGCCAGCAGCCCCGTCTTCGGCAGGGGGCTCAAAGCTTTCTTT
J: TRBJ1-1
size: NA
D: TRBD1
V: TRBV28